This T cell receptor beta chain comes out of a study of blood T cell repertoires in COVID-19. For the study at large: Acute and convalescent COVID-19 samples came from the United States, Italy and Spain. T cells, B-cell-depleted T cells, or PBMCs provided the cDNA or gDNA that served as material.

In germline, CDR1 is SEHNR, CDR2 FQNEAQ (reference sequence). V was clipped by 1 base and J by 5 bases; unmatched bases: 2. This CDR3 spans 14 amino acids. Methods used by the authors: Amplification of reference gene primers provided the estimated nucleated cell counts. Using immunoSEQ multiplex PCR, the repertoire was profiled, and TCRdb retains in-frame clones only, with some absent. That table supplies the V and J calls and clone size; D and trimming were determined from the DNA. The sample shows approximately 120,000 clones, roughly 85% of them seen only once. The origin of this receptor is an older man with active or convalescent COVID-19. Material: peripheral blood. The chain carries TRBV7-9 and TRBJ1-5; 7 bases line up with TRBD1. This CDR3 is CASSLGTGDQPQHF. Here the CDR3 DNA reads TGTGCCAGCAGCTTAGGTACAGGGGATCAGCCCCAGCATTTT.